This passage covers 24 T cell receptor beta chains from one sample sequenced in a study of shared clonotypes between healthy human individuals (TCRdb year 2020). CD8 naive samples consisted of CD45RO-negative cells that were positively selected for CCR7, yielding a CD45RA+CCR7+ population without TemRA cells. Library creation used the immunoSEQ multiplex PCR assay. Drawn from immuneACCESS, this table holds only the in-frame rearrangements with V and J called that TCRdb kept. Clones are partly lost; checked studies trace under half to an unresolved V gene and leave the rest unexplained. In this sample the table shows around 1.9 million clones, about 93% of which occur a single time. The top ten constitute more than 1.5% of the sample. Material for sequencing was naive CD8+ T cells from PBMCs. This specimen's cell subset or site label, interpreted: CD45RA+CCR7+. These receptor sequences come from a man aged 18 to 29 in good health. Some clones in this sample may be carry-over from other donors' samples.

The chain is built from TRBV28 and TRBJ1-3; D gene uncertain. Germline V gives CDR1 MDHEN, CDR2 SYDVKM. The CDR3 has 15 amino acids. Trimming removed 3 bases from V and 4 bases from J, with 13 bases in between. CDR3 region: CASSLDRLWGNTIYF. In nucleotides, the CDR3 is TGTGCCAGCAGTTTGGACCGGCTTTGGGGAAACACCATATATTTT.

This clone was picked up one time. This chain uses TRBV27 with TRBJ1-2; D perhaps matches TRBD1 (5 bases). The CDR3 is 15 residues long. Germline V gives CDR1 MNHEY, CDR2 SMNVEV (reference sequence). Trimming left V 4 bases short and J 4 bases short, with 16 bases between. CDR3 DNA sequence: TGTGCCAGCAGTTCTTTTCGGGGCAGCCCCTATGGCTACACCTTC. Protein sequence: CASSSFRGSPYGYTF.

The rearrangement joins TRBV2 to TRBJ1-3; tentatively, D is TRBD1 (5 bases). V was pared by 8 bases and J by 0 bases, with 23 bases between. This CDR3 contains 18 residues. Germline loops: CDR1 SNHLY, CDR2 FYNNEI. The CDR3 sequence is CASGIPRLGGTSGNTIYF. Here the CDR3 DNA reads TGTGCCAGCGGTATTCCTCGATTGGGGGGAACCTCTGGAAACACCATATATTTT.

Here the CDR3 reads CASSAGRFAVNEKLFF. CDR3 coding DNA: TGTGCCAGCAGCGCCGGGCGGTTCGCGGTTAATGAAAAACTGTTTTTT. The chain uses TRBV7-8 and TRBJ1-4, with D uncertain. Trimming stripped 5 bases from V and 4 bases from J, with 17 bases between. CDR1 is SGHVS and CDR2 is FQNEAQ in the germline V gene. The CDR3 loop spans 16 amino acids.

V gene TRBV19 combines with J gene TRBJ2-1, with D uncertain. Between the trimmed V and J ends, which lost 6 bases and 9 bases, there was a span of 15 bases. Germline assignment: CDR1 LNHDA and CDR2 SQIVND (reference sequence). This CDR3 is built from 13 residues. Here the CDR3 reads CASSLQSWVEQFF. For the CDR3, the DNA is TGTGCCAGTAGCCTTCAGAGTTGGGTTGAGCAGTTCTTC.

This clone has just one count. V and J are TRBV28 and TRBJ2-6, with D perhaps assigned TRBD1 or TRBD2 (5 bases each). Per the germline V gene, CDR1 is MDHEN and CDR2 is SYDVKM. This CDR3 comprises 14 residues. Trimming stripped 4 bases from V and 4 bases from J, with 8 bases between. CDR3: CASSWGMGANVLTF. The CDR3 nucleotides read TGTGCCAGCAGTTGGGGGATGGGGGCCAACGTCCTGACTTTC. The whole variable domain, remainder taken from reference TRBV28 and TRBJ2-6, is DVKVTQSSRYLVKRTGEKVFLECVQDMDHENMFWYRQDPGLGLRLIYFSYDVKMKEKGDIPEGYSVSREKKERFSLILESASTNQTSMYLCASSWGMGANVLTFGAGSRLTVL.

The genes are TRBV5-1 and TRBJ1-1; TRBD1 is a possible D gene (5 bases). The V gene's germline CDR1 is SGHRS and CDR2 YFSETQ. CDR3 length equals 15 residues. Trimming shortened V by 4 bases and J by 3 bases, and 16 bases separated the two germline ends. CDR3 region: CASSSLGRGDTEAFF. The DNA of the CDR3 is TGCGCCAGCAGCAGTTTAGGGCGGGGGGACACTGAAGCTTTCTTT.

The chain uses TRBV19 and TRBJ1-5, with D unresolved. CDR3 length: 16 residues. Germline loops: CDR1 LNHDA, CDR2 SQIVND (reference sequence). Trimming took off 3 bases at V and 0 bases at J, with 12 bases between the two ends. The CDR3 reads CASSMGTVHSNQPQHF. The CDR3, as DNA: TGTGCCAGTAGTATGGGCACAGTTCATAGCAATCAGCCCCAGCATTTT.

This clone occurred a few times. The rearrangement links TRBV6-5 to TRBJ1-5; D is unresolved. The CDR3 extends over 13 amino acids. Trimming pared 0 bases from V and 6 bases from J, leaving 6 bases between. In germline, CDR1 is MNHEY, CDR2 SVGAGI. In DNA form, the CDR3 reads TGTGCCAGCAGTTACTCATCGGTTCAGCCCCAGCATTTT. Translation: CASSYSSVQPQHF.

The CDR3 loop is CASSPRLGGHPDTQYF. The CDR3 coding sequence is TGTGCCAGCAGCCCGAGATTGGGGGGTCATCCAGATACGCAGTATTTT. This chain joins TRBV7-3 and TRBJ2-3; possibly TRBD2 for D (6 bases). The CDR3 has 16 residues. CDR1 is SGHTA and CDR2 is FQGTGA in the germline V gene. Between the trimmed V and J ends, which lost 5 bases and 4 bases, there was a span of 19 bases. The whole variable domain, filled in from reference TRBV7-3 and TRBJ2-3, reads GAGVSQTPSNKVTEKGKYVELRCDPISGHTALYWYRQSLGQGPEFLIYFQGTGAADDSGLPNDRFFAVRPEGSVSTLKIQRTERGDSAVYLCASSPRLGGHPDTQYFGPGTRLTVL.

J is TRBJ1-2 and V is TRBV27, with 9 nucleotides matching TRBD1. V dropped 5 bases and J dropped 5; count of bases not matched to a gene: 6. Germline CDR1 MNHEY, CDR2 SMNVEV (reference sequence). The CDR3 runs 14 residues. CDR3 bases: TGTGCCAGCAGTCCTCTGGGGACAGGGTATGGCTACACCTTC. Translation: CASSPLGTGYGYTF.

This chain joins TRBV13 and TRBJ2-7; 9 positions match TRBD2. V was clipped by 5 bases and J by 5 bases; unmatched bases: 4. This CDR3 has 13 residues. Germline CDR1 is PRHDT and CDR2 is FYEKMQ (reference sequence). DNA of the CDR3: TGTGCCAGCAGCCCAGGACTAGCGAACGAGCAGTACTTC. It yields the protein CASSPGLANEQYF.

V and J are TRBV10-3 and TRBJ2-3; D remains unclear. V was clipped by 9 bases and J by 0 bases, with 13 bases between them. This CDR3 spans 14 amino acids. Germline CDR1 is ENHRY and CDR2 is SYGVKD. The CDR3 is CAMRWASSTDTQYF. The DNA for the CDR3 is TGTGCCATGAGATGGGCCTCTAGCACAGATACGCAGTATTTT.

The chain has TRBV5-6 and TRBJ2-2; tentative D call: TRBD1 (5 bases). V lost 1 base to trimming and J lost 7 bases, with 14 bases between them. The length of the CDR3 is 15 residues. Germline V gives CDR1 SGHDT, CDR2 YYEEEE. The CDR3 nucleotides read TGTGCCAGCAGCTTGTATCGGGTAGGGGTCGGGGAGCTGTTTTTT. Protein product: CASSLYRVGVGELFF.

The chain joins TRBV7-8 to TRBJ2-7; no firm D call. This CDR3 comprises 15 residues. Germline CDR1 and CDR2: SGHVS and FQNEAQ. Trimming cost V 3 bases and J 1 base, with 13 bases left between them. The CDR3 nucleotides read TGTGCCAGCAGCTTTAGCAAAATCCCGTCCTACGAGCAGTACTTC. It specifies CASSFSKIPSYEQYF.

The chain links TRBV2 to TRBJ1-5, with TRBD1 as a possible D gene (5 bases). Looked up from germline, CDR1 is SNHLY and CDR2 is FYNNEI. V lost 3 bases and J lost 3, with 12 bases in between. CDR3 length: 15 residues. CDR3 in DNA: TGTGCCAGCAGTGAGAGAGGGGCGTACAATCAGCCCCAGCATTTT. This translates into CASSERGAYNQPQHF.

V and J are TRBV4-2 and TRBJ2-7; tentatively, D is TRBD1 or TRBD2 (5 bases each). Germline lookup yields CDR1 LGHNA and CDR2 YNFKEQ. The CDR3 consists of 18 residues. Trimming left V 0 bases short and J 6 bases short, with 24 bases between. The CDR3 DNA follows: TGTGCCAGCAGCCAAGATATAGGGGCGGTAGCGAGCTTCATCGAGCAGTACTTC. As protein: CASSQDIGAVASFIEQYF.

This clone was seen a single time. J is TRBJ2-5 and V is TRBV7-8, with D possibly TRBD2 on 6 matching bases. CDR3 length equals 15 residues. The V gene lost 2 bases and the J gene lost 3 bases, with 13 bases spanning the gap. The germline V gene has CDR1 SGHVS and CDR2 FQNEAQ. The CDR3 DNA sequence: TGTGCCAGCAGCTTATTGCGGGGAAGAAAAGAGACCCAGTACTTC. Encoded protein: CASSLLRGRKETQYF.

This clone was seen just once. Other DNA sequences of this sample code for an identical CDR3. The chain employs TRBV27 and TRBJ2-7; D is perhaps TRBD1 (5 bases). Trimming removed 2 bases at V and 4 bases at J, with 12 bases between. From germline, CDR1 is MNHEY and CDR2 SMNVEV (reference sequence). The CDR3 is made up of 14 amino acids. As DNA, the CDR3 is TGTGCCAGCAGTTTAAGGGCTTCAGGGTACGAGCAGTACTTC. Translation gives CASSLRASGYEQYF.

The CDR3 protein is CASSFGGWGNEKLFF. Written as DNA, the CDR3 is TGTGCCAGCAGCTTTGGAGGGTGGGGTAATGAAAAACTGTTTTTT. This rearrangement joins TRBV5-6 to TRBJ1-4; D not certain. Germline V CDR1 and CDR2: SGHDT, YYEEEE. The germline V and J ends were trimmed by 2 bases and 4 bases, with 12 bases remaining between them. The CDR3 covers 15 residues.

This rearrangement joins TRBV7-3 to TRBJ2-5, with TRBD1 as a possible D gene (5 bases). Germline V CDR1 and CDR2: SGHTA, FQGTGA. The CDR3 consists of 14 residues. V was clipped by 1 base and J by 5 bases, with 11 bases between them. As DNA, the CDR3 is TGTGCCAGCAGCTTAAGTGCAGGGCACGAGACCCAGTACTTC. Its protein product is CASSLSAGHETQYF.

The chain uses TRBV19 and TRBJ2-3; no firm D call. CDR1 is LNHDA, CDR2 SQIVND, per germline (reference sequence). The germline V and J ends were trimmed by 5 bases and 0 bases, with 9 bases remaining between them. The CDR3 runs 14 residues. CDR3 loop: CASSPAGSTDTQYF. CDR3 in DNA: TGTGCCAGTAGTCCGGCCGGGAGCACAGATACGCAGTATTTT.

The chain is built from TRBV6-5 and TRBJ2-3; D not certain. V was cut by 0 bases and J by 8 bases, with 9 bases left in between. The length of the CDR3 is 13 residues. Germline values: CDR1 MNHEY, CDR2 SVGAGI. The DNA for the CDR3 is TGTGCCAGCAGTTACTCTGGGATAGCTACGCAGTATTTT. Amino acid sequence: CASSYSGIATQYF.

CDR3 sequence: CASSADRGLQFYTF. The CDR3 nucleotides are TGTGCCAGCAGCGCCGACAGGGGCCTCCAATTTTACACCTTC. V usage is TRBV9 and J usage is TRBJ1-2; TRBD1 matches at 8 bases. Germline CDR1 is SGDLS and CDR2 is YYNGEE. V was pared by 3 bases and J by 11 bases, with 12 bases of the junction left unmatched. CDR3 length equals 14 residues. Supplemented by reference TRBV9 and TRBJ1-2, the full variable domain reads DSGVTQTPKHLITATGQRVTLRCSPRSGDLSVYWYQQSLDQGLQFLIQYYNGEERAKGNILERFSAQQFPDLHSELNLSSLELGDSALYFCASSADRGLQFYTFGSGTRLTVV.